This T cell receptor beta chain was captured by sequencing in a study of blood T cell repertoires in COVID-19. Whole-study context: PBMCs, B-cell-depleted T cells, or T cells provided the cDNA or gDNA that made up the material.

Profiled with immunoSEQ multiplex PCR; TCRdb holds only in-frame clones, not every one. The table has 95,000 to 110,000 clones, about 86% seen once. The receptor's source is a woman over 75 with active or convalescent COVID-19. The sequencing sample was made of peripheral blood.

The CDR3 region has the DNA TGTGCCAGCAGCCCGCACAGTCTGAACACTGAAGCTTTCTTT. It yields the protein CASSPHSLNTEAFF. V is TRBV7-2 and J is TRBJ1-1; no reliable D call. Germline V CDR1 and CDR2: SGHTA, FQGNSA. This CDR3 is built from 14 residues. The V gene lost 5 bases and the J gene lost 0 bases, with 10 bases spanning the gap. The full variable domain, in which reference TRBV7-2 and TRBJ1-1 provide the parts outside the CDR3, is GAGVSQSPSNKVTEKGKDVELRCDPISGHTALYWYRQSLGQGLEFLIYFQGNSAPDKSGLPSDRFSAERTGGSVSTLTIQRTQQEDSAVYLCASSPHSLNTEAFFGQGTRLTVV.